This is a list of T cell receptor beta chains from one sample in a study of blood T cell repertoires in COVID-19. Data came from immunoSEQ multiplex PCR; TCRdb stores just in-frame clones and leaves some out. The sample yields approximately 130,000 clones, about four fifths seen once. Sequencing was done on a sample of PBMCs or T cells enriched from blood (not recorded which). These receptor sequences come from a man aged 30 to 39 who had recovered from COVID-19. Both conserved end residues are part of each CDR3. D genes are given only for firm matches. Clone size appears in some rows only: once, few, many, or a class for an expanded clone.

v_call: TRBV4-1; j_call: TRBJ1-4; d_call: TRBD1; clone_size: .; cdr3_aa: CASSRTTGEANEKLFF; cdr3_nt: TGCGCCAGCAGCCGGACGACAGGGGAGGCTAATGAAAAACTGTTTTTT
v_call: TRBV10-2; j_call: TRBJ1-3; d_call: .; clone_size: .; cdr3_aa: CASSLTPQGTSGNTIYF; cdr3_nt: TGCGCCAGCAGCTTAACCCCCCAGGGGACCTCTGGAAACACCATATATTTT
v_call: TRBV5-1; j_call: TRBJ1-2; d_call: TRBD1; clone_size: .; cdr3_aa: CASSLEWTGGSGYTF; cdr3_nt: TGCGCCAGCAGCTTGGAGTGGACAGGGGGTAGTGGCTACACCTTC
v_call: TRBV5-1; j_call: TRBJ2-1; d_call: TRBD2; clone_size: .; cdr3_aa: CASSLVTSGDNEQFF; cdr3_nt: TGCGCCAGCAGCTTGGTGACTAGCGGTGACAATGAGCAGTTCTTC
v_call: TRBV7-6; j_call: TRBJ2-6; d_call: .; clone_size: .; cdr3_aa: CASTPRGQIQPGANVLTF; cdr3_nt: TGTGCCAGCACCCCCCGTGGACAGATTCAACCTGGGGCCAACGTCCTGACTTTC
v_call: TRBV19; j_call: TRBJ1-5; d_call: .; clone_size: few; cdr3_aa: CASSMARDQPQHF; cdr3_nt: TGTGCCAGTAGTATGGCTAGAGATCAGCCCCAGCATTTT
v_call: TRBV29-1; j_call: TRBJ2-6; d_call: .; clone_size: .; cdr3_aa: CSVGSGAGGLSGANVLTF; cdr3_nt: TGCAGCGTTGGGAGCGGGGCAGGGGGCCTCTCTGGGGCCAACGTCCTGACTTTC
v_call: TRBV29-1; j_call: TRBJ1-1; d_call: .; clone_size: .; cdr3_aa: CSVSRQQNTEAFF; cdr3_nt: TGCAGCGTTTCTAGACAGCAGAACACTGAAGCTTTCTTT
v_call: TRBV9; j_call: TRBJ1-5; d_call: .; clone_size: .; cdr3_aa: CASSVTDSNQPQHF; cdr3_nt: TGTGCCAGCAGCGTAACAGATAGCAATCAGCCCCAGCATTTT
v_call: TRBV7-9; j_call: TRBJ1-1; d_call: .; clone_size: .; cdr3_aa: CASSVVRVEAFF; cdr3_nt: TGTGCCAGCAGCGTAGTACGGGTTGAAGCTTTCTTT
v_call: TRBV21-1; j_call: TRBJ1-2; d_call: .; clone_size: few; cdr3_aa: CASSRRRGQQIHTF; cdr3_nt: TGTGCCAGCAGCCGACGCCGCGGACAGCAAATACACACCTTC
v_call: TRBV19; j_call: TRBJ1-2; d_call: TRBD1; clone_size: .; cdr3_aa: CASSFRTGAGYTF; cdr3_nt: TGTGCCAGTAGTTTCAGGACAGGGGCTGGCTACACCTTC
v_call: TRBV7-9; j_call: TRBJ1-2; d_call: TRBD1; clone_size: .; cdr3_aa: CASSLGQGGYTF; cdr3_nt: TGTGCCAGCAGCTTAGGACAGGGGGGCTACACCTTC
v_call: TRBV5-6; j_call: TRBJ1-2; d_call: .; clone_size: few; cdr3_aa: CASSLGSVAVDGYTF; cdr3_nt: TGTGCCAGCAGCTTGGGGTCCGTGGCTGTCGATGGCTACACCTTC
v_call: TRBV27; j_call: TRBJ1-2; d_call: .; clone_size: .; cdr3_aa: CASRTWANPSGYTF; cdr3_nt: TGTGCCAGTAGGACATGGGCCAATCCTTCTGGCTACACCTTC
v_call: TRBV14; j_call: TRBJ2-1; d_call: TRBD1; clone_size: .; cdr3_aa: CASSHRDRGSGEQFF; cdr3_nt: TGTGCCAGCAGCCACCGGGACAGGGGCTCCGGGGAGCAGTTCTTC
v_call: TRBV7-9; j_call: TRBJ1-4; d_call: .; clone_size: .; cdr3_aa: CASSLERWEKLFF; cdr3_nt: TGTGCCAGCAGCTTAGAGCGCTGGGAAAAACTGTTTTTT
v_call: TRBV11-3; j_call: TRBJ1-1; d_call: .; clone_size: .; cdr3_aa: CASSQGNTEAFF; cdr3_nt: TGTGCCAGTTCACAGGGGAACACTGAAGCTTTCTTT
v_call: TRBV5-5; j_call: TRBJ1-3; d_call: .; clone_size: .; cdr3_aa: CASSFTGIAGNTIYF; cdr3_nt: TGTGCCAGCAGCTTTACGGGTATAGCTGGAAACACCATATATTTT
v_call: TRBV7-6; j_call: TRBJ1-1; d_call: .; clone_size: .; cdr3_aa: CASSLSGDEAFF; cdr3_nt: TGTGCCAGCAGCTTATCGGGGGATGAAGCTTTCTTT
v_call: TRBV10-3; j_call: TRBJ1-1; d_call: .; clone_size: .; cdr3_aa: CAISESTPYTEAFF; cdr3_nt: TGTGCCATCAGTGAGTCGACACCGTACACTGAAGCTTTCTTT
v_call: TRBV2; j_call: TRBJ1-1; d_call: .; clone_size: .; cdr3_aa: CASSEIASGESTEAFF; cdr3_nt: TGTGCCAGCAGTGAAATCGCGTCCGGGGAGTCCACTGAAGCTTTCTTT
v_call: TRBV9; j_call: TRBJ2-5; d_call: TRBD2; clone_size: .; cdr3_aa: CASTPAAGGQETQYF; cdr3_nt: TGTGCCAGCACCCCCGCAGCGGGGGGGCAAGAGACCCAGTACTTC
v_call: TRBV3-1/TRBV3-2; j_call: TRBJ1-1; d_call: .; clone_size: .; cdr3_aa: CASSQDRTGRGNTEAFF; cdr3_nt: TGTGCCAGCAGCCAAGATCGAACGGGCCGGGGGAACACTGAAGCTTTCTTT
v_call: TRBV6-5; j_call: TRBJ2-3; d_call: .; clone_size: .; cdr3_aa: CASRPGVPNTDTQYF; cdr3_nt: TGTGCCAGCAGACCGGGAGTTCCAAACACAGATACGCAGTATTTT
v_call: TRBV2; j_call: TRBJ2-1; d_call: .; clone_size: .; cdr3_aa: CASGIASYNEQFF; cdr3_nt: TGTGCCAGCGGAATAGCGTCATACAATGAGCAGTTCTTC
v_call: TRBV28; j_call: TRBJ2-2; d_call: .; clone_size: .; cdr3_aa: CASSPSGQVPNTGELFF; cdr3_nt: TGTGCCAGCAGCCCCAGCGGGCAGGTTCCGAACACCGGGGAGCTGTTTTTT
v_call: TRBV9; j_call: TRBJ2-7; d_call: TRBD2; clone_size: .; cdr3_aa: CASSVGRLAGNYEQYF; cdr3_nt: TGTGCCAGCAGCGTCGGGAGACTAGCGGGGAATTACGAGCAGTACTTC
v_call: TRBV29-1; j_call: TRBJ2-1; d_call: .; clone_size: .; cdr3_aa: CSVEEGAYNEQFF; cdr3_nt: TGCAGCGTTGAAGAAGGGGCTTACAATGAGCAGTTCTTC
v_call: TRBV7-9; j_call: TRBJ2-3; d_call: TRBD2; clone_size: .; cdr3_aa: CASSPRLAGEADTQYF; cdr3_nt: TGTGCCAGCAGCCCTCGACTAGCGGGAGAGGCAGATACGCAGTATTTT
v_call: TRBV9; j_call: TRBJ2-2; d_call: TRBD1; clone_size: .; cdr3_aa: CASSVSGTGGAGELFF; cdr3_nt: TGTGCCAGCAGCGTCTCCGGGACAGGTGGAGCCGGGGAGCTGTTTTTT
v_call: TRBV10-2; j_call: TRBJ2-5; d_call: .; clone_size: .; cdr3_aa: CASSATAIETQYF; cdr3_nt: TGCGCCAGCAGTGCCACCGCGATTGAGACCCAGTACTTC
v_call: TRBV28; j_call: TRBJ1-2; d_call: .; clone_size: .; cdr3_aa: CASSLAGNYGYTF; cdr3_nt: TGTGCCAGTTCCCTGGCGGGGAACTATGGCTACACCTTC
v_call: TRBV11-2; j_call: TRBJ2-7; d_call: .; clone_size: .; cdr3_aa: CASSLGVTAGEREEQYF; cdr3_nt: TGTGCCAGCAGCTTAGGTGTTACGGCAGGGGAGAGGGAAGAGCAGTACTTC
v_call: TRBV30; j_call: TRBJ1-4; d_call: .; clone_size: .; cdr3_aa: CAWSTRGEKLFF; cdr3_nt: TGTGCCTGGAGCACGAGGGGGGAAAAACTGTTTTTT
v_call: TRBV4-2; j_call: TRBJ1-1; d_call: TRBD1; clone_size: .; cdr3_aa: CASSQPTGVTEAFF; cdr3_nt: TGTGCCAGCAGCCAACCTACAGGGGTCACTGAAGCTTTCTTT
v_call: TRBV5-1; j_call: TRBJ2-1; d_call: TRBD1; clone_size: .; cdr3_aa: CASSPGPGTGYNEQFF; cdr3_nt: TGCGCCAGCAGCCCGGGTCCCGGGACAGGTTACAATGAGCAGTTCTTC
v_call: TRBV6-4; j_call: TRBJ2-3; d_call: TRBD2; clone_size: many; cdr3_aa: CASSDRGGTDTQYF; cdr3_nt: TGTGCCAGCAGTGACCGGGGGGGCACAGATACGCAGTATTTT
v_call: TRBV3-1/TRBV3-2; j_call: TRBJ1-2; d_call: .; clone_size: .; cdr3_aa: CASSHNYRASGYTF; cdr3_nt: TGTGCCAGCAGCCATAATTACAGGGCATCCGGCTACACCTTC